The 5 T cell receptor beta chains below come from one sample, sequenced in a study of cytotoxic CD8 clonotypes in ibrutinib-treated CLL. Clones were read by immunoSEQ multiplex PCR, and TCRdb kept only the in-frame ones, dropping some. This sample has over 100,000 clones, with 80% to 90% found just once. The sequenced sample was PBMCs, obtained after 24 months of ibrutinib treatment. All receptors derive from a human donor with chronic lymphocytic leukemia.

This clone was picked up one time. This chain joins TRBV2 and TRBJ2-2, with 9 bases fitting TRBD1. V lost 6 bases to trimming and J lost 4 bases; unmatched junction nucleotides: 3. The germline gives CDR1 SNHLY, CDR2 FYNNEI. This CDR3 contains 14 residues. The CDR3 bases are TGTGCCAGCAGCGGGGACAGGGCCACCGGGGAGCTGTTTTTT. This codes for CASSGDRATGELFF.

This clone was seen a single time. This chain uses TRBV5-1 with TRBJ1-2; TRBD1 aligns across 7 bases. The germline CDR1 and CDR2 sequences are SGHRS and YFSETQ. V trimming: 4 bases; J trimming: 4 bases; junction bases outside the gene matches: 16. The CDR3 has 17 residues. CDR3 bases: TGCGCCAGCAGCCCGGGACAGTTCTCCATTGAGGGCTATGGCTACACCTTC. Protein sequence: CASSPGQFSIEGYGYTF. Combining the CDR3 with reference TRBV5-1 and TRBJ1-2 gives the whole variable domain KAGVTQTPRYLIKTRGQQVTLSCSPISGHRSVSWYQQTPGQGLQFLFEYFSETQRNKGNFPGRFSGRQFSNSRSEMNVSTLELGDSALYLCASSPGQFSIEGYGYTFGSGTRLTVV.

This rearrangement joins TRBV10-3 to TRBJ2-7, with TRBD2 identical over 9 bases. The V gene's germline CDR1 is ENHRY and CDR2 SYGVKD. This CDR3 has 15 amino acids. With 6 bases clipped from V and 2 bases from J, the junction kept 8 bases outside the gene matches. The CDR3 nucleotides read TGTGCCATCAGCTCTACCCGGACTAGCGCCTACGAGCAGTACTTC. Its protein product is CAISSTRTSAYEQYF.

The V call is TRBV9, the J call TRBJ2-1; D not resolved. The germline V gene has CDR1 SGDLS and CDR2 YYNGEE. Trimming cost V 4 bases and J 8 bases, with 16 bases left between them. The length of the CDR3 is 14 residues. CDR3 in amino acids: CASSSWAWVDEQFF. CDR3 nucleotides: TGTGCCAGCAGCTCCTGGGCATGGGTAGATGAGCAGTTCTTC. The whole variable domain, remainder taken from reference TRBV9 and TRBJ2-1, is DSGVTQTPKHLITATGQRVTLRCSPRSGDLSVYWYQQSLDQGLQFLIQYYNGEERAKGNILERFSAQQFPDLHSELNLSSLELGDSALYFCASSSWAWVDEQFFGPGTRLTVL.

The chain links TRBV4-2 to TRBJ2-5, with D perhaps matching TRBD2 (7 bases). The CDR3 covers 15 residues. The germline V and J ends were trimmed by 7 bases and 2 bases, with 17 bases remaining between them. CDR1 is LGHNA, CDR2 YNFKEQ, per germline. This CDR3 is CASTRGAGRQETQYF. As DNA, the CDR3 is TGTGCCAGCACCCGGGGGGCGGGGAGACAAGAGACCCAGTACTTC.